The T cell receptor beta chain under discussion was sequenced for a study of early T cells in non-severe SARS-CoV-2 infection. As for the study in general: The input, bulk RNA from unsorted whole blood, was sequenced, and chains were unpaired. Study-level points and caveats: Matches to VDJdb favored anti-spike CD8 responses and missed private and CD4 specificities.

Individual cDNA molecules received unique molecular identifiers during library preparation. TCRdb independently ran MiXCR on the 5' RACE reads; one entry per CDR3 protein. The table lists 70,000 or so distinct CDR3 sequences, more than 3.5% of them singletons, with roughly 3.9% in the top ten. Ten or more counts support this clonotype. Its antigen remains unidentified. The input for sequencing was whole blood, taken at baseline. The TCR originated in an adult who was a healthcare worker with PCR-confirmed SARS-CoV-2 infection or an uninfected control (not recorded which). The donor label of this sample is uncertain.

The CDR3 is CASSQDQGQANYGYTF. As DNA, the CDR3 is TGCGCCAGCAGCCAAGATCAGGGACAGGCTAACTATGGCTACACCTTC. V is TRBV4-1 and J is TRBJ1-2, with 8 positions matching TRBD1. The CDR3 has 16 amino acids. Looked up from germline, CDR1 is MGHRA and CDR2 is YSYEKL. J was trimmed by 0 bases and V by 0 bases; bases with no gene match: 3.